This T cell receptor (beta chain) was observed in a study of beta chain features in type 1 diabetes. A heparinised blood draw that averaged approximately 110 mL was obtained once from each donor. Researchers reported sorting CD4+ naive, central memory, regulatory and stem cell-like memory cells via CD45RO/CCR7/CD25/CD127/CD95/CD27. In germline, CDR1 is SGDLS, CDR2 YYNGEE. The CDR3 covers 16 residues. J gave up 6 bases and V 3 bases, and 12 bases lay outside the gene matches. The investigators reverse transcribed all of the isolated RNA, so they sequenced expressed TCRB transcripts. Data came from immunoSEQ multiplex PCR; TCRdb stores just in-frame clones and leaves some out. Of roughly 610,000 clones listed, 15% to 19% are singletons.

The sample taken for sequencing was naive CD4+ T cells from blood. This chain joins TRBV9 and TRBJ2-1; 7 nucleotides align to TRBD1. This TCR came from a young man in good health. The CDR3 reads CASSAPGQHYSNEQFF. As DNA, the CDR3 is TGTGCCAGCAGCGCCCCGGGACAGCACTACTCCAATGAGCAGTTCTTC.